Reported below is one TCR beta chain. Its antigen is undetermined. After removal of 4 bases from V and 9 bases from J, the junction contained 21 bases not matched to a gene. The CDR3 is 18 residues long. Germline CDR1 reads SGHRS; CDR2 reads YFSETQ. The entry originates in a study of cytomegalovirus exposure and HLA in healthy donors. Primers included in the PCR were 60 Vbeta and 13 Jbeta primers. TCRdb's table, derived via immunoSEQ multiplex PCR, lists solely in-frame clones and lacks some. The table records about 130,000 clones, more than 75% of them present only once. Findings of the study overall: A later analysis reported that several of the most significant clusters appeared to be linked to common viral pathogens, among them Epstein-Barr virus. Despite most TCR sequences being rare, some public TCRs occurred in many donors. In a later analysis, TCR beta V- and J-gene trimming was associated with a missense DCLRE1C variant.

Sequencing was performed on PBMCs. The sequence derives from a man aged 30 to 39 in good health and CMV-seropositive. V usage is TRBV5-1 and J usage is TRBJ2-1; 8 positions agree with TRBD2. The DNA for the CDR3 is TGCGCCAGCAGCCCTTCCAGACGGGGAGCGGGAGTACACAGTGAGCAGTTCTTC. Translating it yields CASSPSRRGAGVHSEQFF.